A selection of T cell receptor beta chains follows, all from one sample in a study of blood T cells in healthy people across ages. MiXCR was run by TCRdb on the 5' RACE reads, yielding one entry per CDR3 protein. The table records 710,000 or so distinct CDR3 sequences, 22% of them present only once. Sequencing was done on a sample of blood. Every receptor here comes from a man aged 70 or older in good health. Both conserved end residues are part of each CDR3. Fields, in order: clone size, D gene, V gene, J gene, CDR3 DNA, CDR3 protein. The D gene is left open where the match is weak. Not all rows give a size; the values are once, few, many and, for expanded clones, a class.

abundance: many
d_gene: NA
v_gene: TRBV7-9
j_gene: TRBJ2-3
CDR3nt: TGTGCCAGCAGCTCCTCAGGGCATACGCAGTATTTT
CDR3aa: CASSSSGHTQYF

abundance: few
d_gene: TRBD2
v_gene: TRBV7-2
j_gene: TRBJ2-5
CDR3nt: TGTGCCAGCAGCTTAGCTCGGGTTAGCGGGACTGAGACCCAGTACTTC
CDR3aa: CASSLARVSGTETQYF

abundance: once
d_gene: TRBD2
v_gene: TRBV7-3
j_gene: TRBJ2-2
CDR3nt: TGTGCCAGCAGTCCACTAGCGGGAGAAGCCGGGGAGCTGTTTTTT
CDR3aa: CASSPLAGEAGELFF

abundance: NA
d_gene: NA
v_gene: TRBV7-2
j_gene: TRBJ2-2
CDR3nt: TGTGCCAGCAGCTTCGACCTTACGAACACCGGGGAGCTGTTTTTT
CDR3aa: CASSFDLTNTGELFF

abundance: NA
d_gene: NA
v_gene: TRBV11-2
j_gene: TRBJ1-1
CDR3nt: TGTGTCAGCAGCTCCAATTTCGGAGCTTTCTTT
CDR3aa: CVSSSNFGAFF

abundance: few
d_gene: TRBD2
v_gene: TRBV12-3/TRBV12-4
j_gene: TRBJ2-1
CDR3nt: TGTGCCAGCAGCCTTCGGCGGGGGAGCTACAATGAGCAGTTCTTC
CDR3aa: CASSLRRGSYNEQFF

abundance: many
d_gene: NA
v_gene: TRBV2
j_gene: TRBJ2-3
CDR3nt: TGTGCCAGCATACTAGCAGATACGCAGTATTTT
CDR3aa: CASILADTQYF

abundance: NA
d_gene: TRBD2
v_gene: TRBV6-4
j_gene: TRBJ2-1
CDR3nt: TGTGCCAGCGGGGCGGGAGTTCGCAATGAGCAGTTCTTC
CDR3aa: CASGAGVRNEQFF

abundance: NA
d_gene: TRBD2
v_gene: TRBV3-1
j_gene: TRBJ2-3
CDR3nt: TGTGCCAGCATCCGTTGGAGCGGGAGGGCCTCAGATACGCAGTATTTT
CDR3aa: CASIRWSGRASDTQYF

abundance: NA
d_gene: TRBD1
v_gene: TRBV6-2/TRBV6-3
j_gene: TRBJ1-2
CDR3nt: TGTGCCAGCAGTCGAGATGGACAGGGCAACTATGGCTACACCTTC
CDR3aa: CASSRDGQGNYGYTF

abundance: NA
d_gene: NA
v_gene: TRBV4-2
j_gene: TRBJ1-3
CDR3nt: TGTGCCAGCAGCCACTCGGGCGGGGGGGGCTCTGGAAACACCATATATTTT
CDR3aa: CASSHSGGGGSGNTIYF

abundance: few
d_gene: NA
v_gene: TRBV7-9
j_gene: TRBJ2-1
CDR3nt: TGTGCCAGCAGCTGGCGCGGGGCGAGAGGGAATGAGCAGTTCTTC
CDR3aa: CASSWRGARGNEQFF

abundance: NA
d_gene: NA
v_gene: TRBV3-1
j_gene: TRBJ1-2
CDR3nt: TGTGCCAGCAGCCAAGCCAGGGAATACTACTATGGCTACACCTTC
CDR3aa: CASSQAREYYYGYTF

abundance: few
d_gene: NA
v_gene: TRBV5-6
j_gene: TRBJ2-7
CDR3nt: TGTGCCAGCAGTTCTGGACGGGTCTGGTACTTC
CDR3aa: CASSSGRVWYF

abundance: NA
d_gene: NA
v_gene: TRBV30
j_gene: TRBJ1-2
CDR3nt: TGTGCCTGGACTGAAGGGAACTTTAACTATGGCTACACCTTC
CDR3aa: CAWTEGNFNYGYTF

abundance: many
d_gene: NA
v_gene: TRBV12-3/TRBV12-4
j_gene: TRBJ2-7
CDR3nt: TGTGCCAGCAGCCAGGGGAGACGCTACGAGCAGTACTTC
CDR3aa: CASSQGRRYEQYF

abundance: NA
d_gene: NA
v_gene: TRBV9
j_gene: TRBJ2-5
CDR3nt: TGTGCCAGCAGCGCCGGCGGGGCAACTCAAGAGACCCAGTACTTC
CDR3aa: CASSAGGATQETQYF

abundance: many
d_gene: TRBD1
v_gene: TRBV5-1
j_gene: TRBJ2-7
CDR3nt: TGCGCCAGCAGCTCCTCATCCGGGACAGGGGCCTACGAGCAGTACTTC
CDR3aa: CASSSSSGTGAYEQYF

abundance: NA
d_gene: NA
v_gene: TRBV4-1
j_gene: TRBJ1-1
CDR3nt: TGCGCCAGCAGCCAAGATCACAAGGGGCGAAGGACTGAAGCTTTCTTT
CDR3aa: CASSQDHKGRRTEAFF

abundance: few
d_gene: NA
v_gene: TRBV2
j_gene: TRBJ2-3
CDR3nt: TGTGCCAGCATCGGCTTCCCGTGGCAGTATTTT
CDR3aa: CASIGFPWQYF

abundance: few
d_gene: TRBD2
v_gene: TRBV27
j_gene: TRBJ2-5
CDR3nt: TGTGCCAGCAGTTTATATCCTAGCGGGAGTAAAGAGACCCAGTACTTC
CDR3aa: CASSLYPSGSKETQYF

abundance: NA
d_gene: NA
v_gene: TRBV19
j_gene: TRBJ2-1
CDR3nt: TGTGCCAGTGCGTTGGGGGTGGCGAATGAGCAGTTCTTC
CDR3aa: CASALGVANEQFF

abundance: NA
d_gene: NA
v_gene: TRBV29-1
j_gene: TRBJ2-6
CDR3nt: TGCAGCGTTGTTTGGGGTTCTGGGGCCAACGTCCTGACTTTC
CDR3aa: CSVVWGSGANVLTF

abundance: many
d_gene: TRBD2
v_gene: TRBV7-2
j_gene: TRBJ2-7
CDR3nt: TGTGCCAGCAGCACAGGACTAGCTTACTCCTACGAGCAGTACTTC
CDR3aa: CASSTGLAYSYEQYF

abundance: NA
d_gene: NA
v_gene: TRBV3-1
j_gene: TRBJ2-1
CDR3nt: TGTGCCAGCAGCCAAGGGCAGGGTATAGACAATGAGCAGTTCTTC
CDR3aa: CASSQGQGIDNEQFF

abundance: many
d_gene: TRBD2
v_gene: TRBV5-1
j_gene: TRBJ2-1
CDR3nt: TGTGCCAGCAGTTTAGGGCTAGCGGACAATGAGCAGTTCTTC
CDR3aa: CASSLGLADNEQFF

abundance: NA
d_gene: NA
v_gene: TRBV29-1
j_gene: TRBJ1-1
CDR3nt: TGCAGCGTTAACCTAGTGGGGGGGAACACTGAAGCTTTCTTT
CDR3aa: CSVNLVGGNTEAFF

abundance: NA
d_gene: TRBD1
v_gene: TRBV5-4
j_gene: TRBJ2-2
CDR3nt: TGTGCCAGCAGCTTGGAGGACAGGAGATTTGGGGAGCTGTTTTTT
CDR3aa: CASSLEDRRFGELFF

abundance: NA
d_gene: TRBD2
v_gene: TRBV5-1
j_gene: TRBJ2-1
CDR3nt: TGCGCCAGCAGCTTGGTCCCGGGACTAGAATACGGTGAGCAGTTCTTC
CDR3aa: CASSLVPGLEYGEQFF

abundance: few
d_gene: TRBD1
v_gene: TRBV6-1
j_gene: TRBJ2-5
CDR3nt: TGTGCCAGCACCATAGTACCGGGACAGGCTTTGTTCTTC
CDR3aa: CASTIVPGQALFF

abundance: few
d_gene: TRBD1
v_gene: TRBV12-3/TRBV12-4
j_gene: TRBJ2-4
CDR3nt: TGTGCCAGCAGTTTTGTAACAGGGGGTGCGGACATTCAGTACTTC
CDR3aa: CASSFVTGGADIQYF

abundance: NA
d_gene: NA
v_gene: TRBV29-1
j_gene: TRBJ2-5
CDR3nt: TGCAGCGGTCATAGCGGCCAAGAGACCCAGTACTTC
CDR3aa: CSGHSGQETQYF

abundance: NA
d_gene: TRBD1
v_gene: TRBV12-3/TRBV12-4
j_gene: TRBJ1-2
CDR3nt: TGTGCCAGCAGTCCTTGGGACAGGGATGGCTACACCTTC
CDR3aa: CASSPWDRDGYTF

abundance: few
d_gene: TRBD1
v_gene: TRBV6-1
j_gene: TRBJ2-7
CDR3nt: TGTGCCAGCACCGACAGGGGATCGTCCTACGAGCAGTACTTC
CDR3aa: CASTDRGSSYEQYF

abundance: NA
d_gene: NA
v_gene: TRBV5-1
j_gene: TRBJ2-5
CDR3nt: TGCGCCAGCAGCTTGAGGGTCTTGGGGACCCAGTACTTC
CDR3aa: CASSLRVLGTQYF

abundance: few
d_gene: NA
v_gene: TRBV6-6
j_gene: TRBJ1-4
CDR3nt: TGTGCCAGCACCCCCAGGGCGGGGGAAAAACTGTTTTTT
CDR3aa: CASTPRAGEKLFF

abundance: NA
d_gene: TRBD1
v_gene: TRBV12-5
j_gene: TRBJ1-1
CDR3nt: TGTGCTAGTGGTTTAATTTTGGACAGGGTGAACACTGAAGCTTTCTTT
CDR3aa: CASGLILDRVNTEAFF

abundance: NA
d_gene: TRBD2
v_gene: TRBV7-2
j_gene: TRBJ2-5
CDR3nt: TGTGCCAGCAGCTCTACTCTAGCGGGAGGGGCAGAGACCCAGTACTTC
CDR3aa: CASSSTLAGGAETQYF

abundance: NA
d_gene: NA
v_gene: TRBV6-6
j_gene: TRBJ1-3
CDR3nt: TGTGCCAGTGCAAACGGGGTACCGGGAAACACCATATATTTT
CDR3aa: CASANGVPGNTIYF

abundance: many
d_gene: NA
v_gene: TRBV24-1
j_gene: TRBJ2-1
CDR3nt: TGTGCCACCAGTGACCCTGGAGGGACCAATGAGCAGTTCTTC
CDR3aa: CATSDPGGTNEQFF

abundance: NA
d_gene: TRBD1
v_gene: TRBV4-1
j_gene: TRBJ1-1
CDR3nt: TGCGCCAGCAGCCATACCCGGGACAGGATTAGAATCGCTGAAGCTTTCTTT
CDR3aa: CASSHTRDRIRIAEAFF